The 7 T cell receptor beta chains below were found in one sample sequenced in a study of regulatory T cells in long-lasting Graves disease. Time point described: newly diagnosed GD, antithyroid drugs for less than 3 months. PBMC RNA was the source of the TCR library. Relying on iRepertoire HTBI primers and Arm-PCR of CDR3 regions, the team built TCR beta libraries. TCRdb fed the multiplex PCR reads into MiXCR, producing one record per CDR3 protein. Here the sample spans approximately 300,000 distinct CDR3 sequences, about 20% being singletons. The sequences come from peripheral blood mononuclear cells (PBMCs), collected at new diagnosis, from a patient treated with antithyroid drugs. These receptors were taken from a female donor with Graves disease.

At least ten counts were recorded for this clonotype. This chain connects TRBV6-1 to TRBJ2-5; D uncertain. The CDR3 runs to 15 residues. V lost 0 bases to trimming and J lost 2 bases, with 10 bases between them. The germline V gene has CDR1 MNHNS and CDR2 SASEGT. The CDR3 here is CASSEALSLQETQYF. CDR3 sequence (DNA): TGTGCCAGCAGTGAAGCCTTGTCGTTACAAGAGACCCAGTACTTC.

This clonotype was counted between two and nine times. V usage is TRBV5-1 and J usage is TRBJ2-4; 7 bases line up with TRBD2. CDR3 size: 12 residues. The V segment lost 0 bases and the J segment 14 bases; nucleotides outside the gene matches: 5. Germline V lookup: CDR1 SGHRS, CDR2 YFSETQ. The CDR3 DNA reads TGCGCCAGCAGCTTGGGGGAGCGGGAAAAGTACTTC. Residues: CASSLGEREKYF.

This clonotype was recorded at least ten times. The chain couples TRBV28 to TRBJ1-2; weak D call: TRBD1 (5 bases). Germline V gene data show CDR1 as MDHEN and CDR2 as SYDVKM. This CDR3 spans 16 amino acids. V lost 5 bases to trimming and J lost 4 bases, with 20 bases between them. The CDR3 protein is CASSPPVGTGLYGYTF. DNA for the CDR3: TGTGCCAGCAGTCCCCCCGTTGGGACTGGTCTCTATGGCTACACCTTC.

The V gene is TRBV3-1, the J gene TRBJ2-1; 14 bases are shared with TRBD2. Trimming at V came to 4 bases and at J to 6 bases, leaving 17 bases not matched to a gene. This CDR3 has 20 residues. Germline CDR1 is LGHDT and CDR2 is YNNKEL (reference sequence). The CDR3 DNA follows: TGTGCCAGCAGCCCATTCCCCGGGACTAGCGGGAGAGGGTCGGCCAATGAGCAGTTCTTC. Its protein product is CASSPFPGTSGRGSANEQFF.

This clonotype was counted many times. The chain links TRBV2 to TRBJ2-2; the match to TRBD2 covers 9 bases. V gave up 3 bases and J gave up 6 bases; unmatched junction bases: 8. Germline values: CDR1 SNHLY, CDR2 FYNNEI. The CDR3 spans 16 residues. The CDR3 spells CASSEGTSILAGELFF. Here the CDR3 DNA reads TGTGCCAGCAGTGAGGGGACTAGCATCCTAGCCGGGGAGCTGTTTTTT.

Many counts were recorded for this clonotype. V and J are TRBV11-2 and TRBJ2-7; 8 bases map to TRBD2. The CDR3 sequence is 14 residues long. Germline CDR1 SGHAT, CDR2 FQNNGV. Trimming cost V 4 bases and J 5 bases; bases outside gene matches: 7. The CDR3 DNA follows: TGTGCCAGCAGCTCCGGGGGGGCTGATAACGAGCAGTACTTC. Amino acid sequence: CASSSGGADNEQYF.

A few counts support this clonotype. The chain is built from TRBV9 and TRBJ2-7; the match to TRBD1 covers 8 bases. J gave up 3 bases and V 3 bases, and 8 bases lay outside the gene matches. This CDR3 region has 15 residues. Germline values: CDR1 SGDLS, CDR2 YYNGEE. CDR3 loop: CASSANQGALYEQYF. In nucleotides, the CDR3 is TGTGCCAGCAGCGCCAATCAGGGGGCCCTCTACGAGCAGTACTTC.